The 21 T cell receptor beta chains given below trace back to one sample, sequenced in a study of T cells after yellow fever vaccination. TCRdb redid the calling of the 5' RACE reads with MiXCR, one entry per CDR3 protein. The table records around 50,000 distinct CDR3 sequences, roughly 7.4% of them present only once. The sample in question was CD8+ T cells sorted from PBMCs, obtained roughly 15 days after the first yellow fever vaccination. Receptor source: a man aged 18 to 29 who received the YFV17D yellow fever vaccine.

This clonotype was picked up many times. The chain recombines TRBV9 with TRBJ1-1, with D tentatively TRBD1 (6 bases). The CDR3 extends over 15 amino acids. Per germline, CDR1 SGDLS and CDR2 YYNGEE. Trimming cost V 0 bases and J 4 bases, with 13 bases left between them. The chain's CDR3 is CASSVDGGEFTEAFF. CDR3 bases: TGTGCCAGCAGCGTAGATGGGGGCGAGTTCACTGAAGCTTTCTTT.

There are many counts of this clonotype. The rearrangement links TRBV15 to TRBJ2-7; 9 positions match TRBD2. Germline V gene data show CDR1 as LNHNV and CDR2 as YYDKDF (reference sequence). CDR3 size: 13 residues. With 1 base clipped from V and 6 bases from J, the junction kept 1 base outside the gene matches. The CDR3 bases are TGTGCCACCAGCAGAGTACTAGCGGGCGAGCAGTACTTC. Translated, it gives CATSRVLAGEQYF.

This clonotype was observed a few times. The V call is TRBV5-5, the J call TRBJ1-1; 10 positions match TRBD1. With V trimmed by 3 bases and J by 4 bases, 6 bases remained unmatched. Germline loops: CDR1 SGHKS, CDR2 YYEKEE (reference sequence). This CDR3 region has 15 residues. The CDR3 DNA sequence: TGTGCCAGCAGCTCGGGACAGGGGTACGGCACTGAAGCTTTCTTT. Protein: CASSSGQGYGTEAFF.

This clonotype was observed many times. This chain uses TRBV5-1 with TRBJ2-7; TRBD1 aligns across 8 bases. The V and J ends lost 0 bases and 3 bases, in that order; junction bases with no gene match: 5. CDR3 length equals 15 residues. Germline V gene lookup returns CDR1 SGHRS and CDR2 YFSETQ. The DNA for the CDR3 is TGCGCCAGCAGCTTGGGTGGACAGGGCCACTACGAGCAGTACGTC. This translates into CASSLGGQGHYEQYV.

This clonotype occurred many times. This rearrangement joins TRBV20-1 to TRBJ2-3, with 7 bases matching TRBD2. The CDR3 runs to 14 residues. The germline gives CDR1 DFQATT, CDR2 SNEGSKA (reference sequence). V shed 6 bases and J 5 bases; nucleotides not matched to a gene: 11. CDR3 DNA: TGCAGTGCCACGACTAGCCGGGCACGAGATACGCAGTATTTT. It encodes CSATTSRARDTQYF.

V and J are TRBV28 and TRBJ2-7; no definite D call. V was shortened by 5 bases and J by 6 bases, with 11 bases between the two germline ends. The CDR3 has 12 residues. Germline lookup yields CDR1 MDHEN and CDR2 SYDVKM. CDR3 DNA sequence: TGTGCCAGCAGTGGGCTCCGTCCCGAGCAGTACGTC. This sequence encodes CASSGLRPEQYV.

Many counts were recorded for this clonotype. This chain connects TRBV12-3 or TRBV12-4 to TRBJ1-1; weak D call: TRBD1 (6 bases). The CDR3 has 14 amino acids. The V end lost 2 bases, the J end lost 5 bases, and 12 bases lay between the germline ends. DNA for the CDR3: TGTGCCAGCAGTTTACGAGGGGGGGAGACTGAAGCTTTCTTT. This codes for CASSLRGGETEAFF.

The sample holds many counts of this clonotype. The chain recombines TRBV4-2 with TRBJ2-1, with 10 bases identical to TRBD2. The germline gives CDR1 LGHNA, CDR2 YNFKEQ. V dropped 0 bases and J dropped 3; count of bases not matched to a gene: 5. The CDR3 length is 17 residues. The CDR3 nucleotides read TGTGCCAGCAGCCAAGATTCGGCTAGCGGGGGCTACAATGAGCAGTTCTTC. This codes for CASSQDSASGGYNEQFF.

This clonotype has ten or more counts. The genes are TRBV6-5 and TRBJ2-5; D possibly corresponds to TRBD2 (7 bases). The CDR3 is made up of 15 amino acids. The V gene lost 7 bases and the J gene lost 5 bases, with 20 bases spanning the gap. Per germline, CDR1 MNHEY and CDR2 SVGAGI. The CDR3 loop is CASTQLPRGGETQYF. Written as DNA, the CDR3 is TGTGCCAGCACTCAGCTCCCTAGGGGGGGGGAGACCCAGTACTTC.

This clonotype was seen a few times. The chain recombines TRBV5-4 with TRBJ2-1, with TRBD2 as a possible D gene (5 bases). The germline gives CDR1 SGHNT, CDR2 YYREEE (reference sequence). The V and J ends lost 4 bases and 6 bases respectively, with 14 bases between them. The CDR3 is made up of 14 amino acids. Here the CDR3 reads CASSALGSGNEQFF. CDR3 bases: TGTGCCAGCAGCGCCCTAGGGAGCGGCAATGAGCAGTTCTTC.

At least ten counts were recorded for this clonotype. CDR3 bases: TGTGCCAGCAGCGTAGTGGCAGGTGCCACCTACGAGCAGTACTTC. Translated: CASSVVAGATYEQYF. This rearrangement joins TRBV9 to TRBJ2-7, with no clear D. Trimming took 0 bases from V and 2 from J, leaving 12 bases between them. This CDR3 has 15 amino acids. Germline lookup yields CDR1 SGDLS and CDR2 YYNGEE.

The V and J genes are TRBV5-1 and TRBJ1-1, with D possibly TRBD1 on 5 matching bases. This CDR3 spans 15 amino acids. The V gene lost 4 bases and the J gene lost 5 bases, with 18 bases spanning the gap. The germline gives CDR1 SGHRS, CDR2 YFSETQ. CDR3 DNA: TGCGCCAGCAGCCCCCGGGACCCTAGATTTACTGAAGCTTTCTTT. It encodes CASSPRDPRFTEAFF.

This clonotype was found a few times. V usage is TRBV4-3 and J usage is TRBJ2-1; D tentatively reads TRBD1 or TRBD2 (6 bases each). This CDR3 region has 14 residues. Deletions cut 2 bases from V and 6 bases from J, with 11 bases between. CDR1 LGHNA and CDR2 YSLEER come from the germline V gene. Here the CDR3 DNA reads TGCGCCAGCAGCCAACAAAGGGGGGCCAATGAGCAGTTCTTC. It yields the protein CASSQQRGANEQFF.

This clonotype has a count of ten or more. The J gene is TRBJ2-7, the V gene TRBV2, with D maybe TRBD2 (7 bases). The V gene lost 11 bases and the J gene lost 6 bases, with 11 bases spanning the gap. The CDR3 extends over 10 amino acids. Germline CDR1 reads SNHLY; CDR2 reads FYNNEI. The CDR3 region has the DNA TGTGCCCTCGGGGGGCGCGAGCAGTACTTC. It encodes CALGGREQYF.

The sample holds many counts of this clonotype. This chain links TRBV10-3 with TRBJ2-7; D is uncertain. The CDR3 loop spans 15 amino acids. Trimming removed 0 bases from V and 1 base from J, with 10 bases in between. The germline V gene encodes CDR1 ENHRY and CDR2 SYGVKD. CDR3 protein: CAISESDPRSYEQYF. As DNA, the CDR3 is TGTGCCATCAGTGAGTCAGATCCTAGATCCTACGAGCAGTACTTC.

In its sample, this clonotype was seen many times. This rearrangement joins TRBV4-2 to TRBJ2-7; the match to TRBD1 covers 7 bases. The CDR3 is 14 residues long. Germline values: CDR1 LGHNA, CDR2 YNFKEQ. The V gene end was trimmed by 3 bases and the J gene end by 0 bases; junction bases not matched to a gene: 2. The CDR3 DNA sequence: TGTGCCAGCAGCCAGAGACAGGGCTCCTACGAGCAGTACGTC. It encodes CASSQRQGSYEQYV.

This clonotype showed up many times. V and J are TRBV7-9 and TRBJ2-5; 7 nucleotides match TRBD1. Germline V gene lookup returns CDR1 SEHNR and CDR2 FQNEAQ (reference sequence). The CDR3 has 13 residues. V gave up 6 bases and J gave up 5 bases; unmatched junction bases: 6. CDR3 nucleotides: TGTGCCAGCAGGATGAGGGGGCAGGAGACCCAGTACTTC. The encoded protein is CASRMRGQETQYF. Filled out from reference TRBV7-9 and TRBJ2-5, the complete variable domain reads DTGVSQNPRHKITKRGQNVTFRCDPISEHNRLYWYRQTLGQGPEFLTYFQNEAQLEKSRLLSDRFSAERPKGSFSTLEIQRTEQGDSAMYLCASRMRGQETQYFGPGTRLLVL.

This clonotype came up many times. This chain links TRBV12-3 or TRBV12-4 with TRBJ1-1; the D gene is possibly TRBD1 (6 bases). The ends were cut back, 7 bases at V and 8 bases at J, with 11 bases in the middle. The length of the CDR3 is 11 residues. The CDR3 sequence is CASKIGGEAFF. CDR3 coding DNA: TGTGCCAGCAAGATAGGGGGGGAAGCTTTCTTT.

The V and J genes are TRBV29-1 and TRBJ2-5; D possibly corresponds to TRBD2 (7 bases). Trimming cost V 0 bases and J 1 base, with 18 bases left between them. Looked up from germline, CDR1 is SQVTM and CDR2 is ANQGSEA. CDR3 length: 17 residues. Here the CDR3 reads CSVEDDRGADLQETQYF. CDR3 DNA sequence: TGCAGCGTTGAAGATGACCGGGGGGCGGATCTCCAAGAGACCCAGTACTTC.

This clonotype came up many times. The chain is built from TRBV20-1 and TRBJ2-5; D is unresolved. Looked up from germline, CDR1 is DFQATT and CDR2 is SNEGSKA (reference sequence). V lost 1 base to trimming and J lost 2 bases, with 8 bases between them. The CDR3 has 13 amino acids. For the CDR3, the DNA is TGCAGTGCTAGAGTAGAGCTACAAGAGACCCAGTACTTC. It translates to CSARVELQETQYF.

This rearrangement joins TRBV3-1 to TRBJ1-6, with D unresolved. This CDR3 spans 17 amino acids. The ends were cut back, 4 bases at V and 1 base at J, with 14 bases in the middle. The germline V gene has CDR1 LGHDT and CDR2 YNNKEL (reference sequence). As DNA, the CDR3 is TGTGCCAGCAGCCCGGTGACCTGGGGATCCTATAATTCACCCCTCCACTTT. This gives the protein CASSPVTWGSYNSPLHF.